The T cell receptor (beta chain) described here comes from a study of breast tumors, draining lymph nodes, adjacent tissues. General study findings and limits: Tumor T cell lymph node origin was a supported hypothesis, not proven. Most tumor T cells seemingly derive from lymph node, then expand in tumor. Tumor repertoires ranked between lymph nodes and nontumor tissue in diversity, with V and J gene preferences.

TCRdb ran MiXCR on the multiplex PCR reads and lists one entry per CDR3 protein. The sample yields roughly 120,000 distinct CDR3 sequences, roughly 21% seen once. Axillary draining lymph nodes of breast cancer patients supplied the node samples. This clonotype was seen a handful of times. Its matching antigen is unknown. Per germline, CDR1 MDHEN and CDR2 SYDVKM. This CDR3 comprises 15 residues. Trimming stripped 6 bases from V and 0 bases from J, with 14 bases between. The genes are TRBV28 and TRBJ1-2; no reliable D call. The sample consisted of axillary lymph node tissue. The source is a female donor with breast cancer. Some clones in this sample may be carry-over from other donors' samples. The CDR3 DNA is TGTGCCAGCAGCGATACATTGATCTCTAACTATGGCTACACCTTC. It translates to CASSDTLISNYGYTF.